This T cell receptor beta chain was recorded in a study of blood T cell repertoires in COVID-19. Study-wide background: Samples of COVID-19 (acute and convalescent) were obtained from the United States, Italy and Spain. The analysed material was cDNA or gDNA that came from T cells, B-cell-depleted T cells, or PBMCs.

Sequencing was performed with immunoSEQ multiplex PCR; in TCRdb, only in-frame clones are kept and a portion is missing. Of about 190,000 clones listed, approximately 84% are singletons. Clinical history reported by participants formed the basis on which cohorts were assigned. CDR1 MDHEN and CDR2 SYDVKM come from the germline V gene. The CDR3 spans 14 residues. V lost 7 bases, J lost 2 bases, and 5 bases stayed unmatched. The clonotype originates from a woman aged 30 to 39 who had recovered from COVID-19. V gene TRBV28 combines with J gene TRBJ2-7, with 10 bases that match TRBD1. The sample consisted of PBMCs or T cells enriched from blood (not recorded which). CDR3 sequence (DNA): TGTGCCAGCACCCGGACAGGGGGACCCTACGAGCAGTACTTC. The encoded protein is CASTRTGGPYEQYF. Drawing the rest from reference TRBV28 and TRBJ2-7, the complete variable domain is DVKVTQSSRYLVKRTGEKVFLECVQDMDHENMFWYRQDPGLGLRLIYFSYDVKMKEKGDIPEGYSVSREKKERFSLILESASTNQTSMYLCASTRTGGPYEQYFGPGTRLTVT.